This T cell receptor (beta chain) emerged from a study of T cells after yellow fever vaccination. Trimming removed 3 bases from V and 3 bases from J; junction bases left unmatched: 8. CDR1 is SGHRS, CDR2 YFSETQ, per germline. The CDR3 has 15 residues. TCRdb processed the 5' RACE reads anew with MiXCR; each CDR3 protein has one entry. The sample yields around 140,000 distinct CDR3 sequences, 6.6% seen once. The chain is built from TRBV5-1 and TRBJ2-7; TRBD1 matches at 8 bases. This clonotype was sampled from a man younger than 45 who received the YFV17D yellow fever vaccine. The sequenced sample was CD4+ T cells sorted from PBMCs, obtained 10 days after the yellow fever booster vaccination. This chain's CDR3 is CASSSGQGGNYEQYF. Written as DNA, the CDR3 is TGCGCCAGCAGCTCAGGACAGGGTGGTAACTACGAGCAGTACTTC.